The rows below give T cell receptor beta chains drawn from one sample of a study of cytomegalovirus exposure and HLA in healthy donors. This table comes from immunoSEQ multiplex PCR, and its TCRdb copy is limited to in-frame clones, with some not included. The sample consists of about 96,000 clones, 60% to 75% of them appearing once. Sequenced: PBMCs. The origin of the receptors is a woman between 65 and 79 years old in good health and CMV-seropositive. CDR3s include the opening cysteine and the closing phenylalanine or tryptophan. The size of a clone is reported for some rows only, either as once, few or many, or as a class for expanded clones.

V: TRBV18; J: TRBJ1-4; size: .; CDR3: CASSQGQQLRINF
V: TRBV18; J: TRBJ1-3; size: .; CDR3: CASSPPVSVHSGNTIYF
V: TRBV6-6; J: TRBJ2-2; size: .; CDR3: CASSSPQGSTGELFF
V: TRBV29-1; J: TRBJ2-7; size: few; CDR3: CSGIRDSTYEQYF
V: TRBV20-1; J: TRBJ1-1; size: few; CDR3: CSARGSTEAFF
V: TRBV5-1; J: TRBJ2-2; size: .; CDR3: CASSFRGLGNTGELFF
V: TRBV7-8; J: TRBJ2-5; size: .; CDR3: CASSLGYSLYETQYF
V: TRBV27; J: .; size: .; CDR3: CASSPADLGGSYEQYF
V: TRBV28; J: TRBJ2-1; size: few; CDR3: CASSYTAQGGNEQFF
V: TRBV9; J: TRBJ2-1; size: few; CDR3: CASSVGVGADEQFF
V: TRBV7-9; J: TRBJ1-1; size: few; CDR3: CASSLTDAAFF
V: TRBV28; J: TRBJ2-3; size: few; CDR3: CASSRPGQGAIDTQYF
V: TRBV7-3; J: TRBJ1-1; size: .; CDR3: CASSLTLGTGEAFF
V: TRBV28; J: TRBJ2-3; size: .; CDR3: CASSPILEREGLSDTQYF
V: TRBV18; J: TRBJ1-2; size: .; CDR3: CASSPSGRGRFYGYTF
V: TRBV4-1; J: .; size: .; CDR3: CASSDGQGPLDEQYF
V: TRBV28; J: TRBJ2-5; size: .; CDR3: CASSKGTLETQYF
V: TRBV10-3; J: TRBJ2-2; size: .; CDR3: CATHEAGNTGELFF
V: TRBV18; J: TRBJ2-7; size: few; CDR3: CASSPSRGAGEGEQYF
V: TRBV6-1; J: TRBJ2-7; size: .; CDR3: CASSEIGAVYEQYF
V: TRBV6-1; J: TRBJ2-7; size: .; CDR3: CASSEAPGGEQYF
V: TRBV2; J: TRBJ1-3; size: once; CDR3: CASSENRISGNTIYF
V: TRBV27; J: TRBJ2-5; size: .; CDR3: CASSLYRAHETQYF
V: TRBV7-8; J: TRBJ2-5; size: .; CDR3: CASSTKWDRTGAVQETQYF
V: TRBV27; J: TRBJ2-3; size: .; CDR3: CASSYGGLAGEVSDTQYF
V: TRBV7-2; J: TRBJ2-3; size: .; CDR3: CASSLAVDRPDTQYF
V: TRBV5-1; J: TRBJ2-2; size: .; CDR3: CASRTGGMSPNTGELFF
V: TRBV19; J: TRBJ1-5; size: .; CDR3: CASSIGGVYSNQPQHF
V: TRBV7-8; J: TRBJ1-2; size: .; CDR3: CASSSDSIGYTF
V: TRBV10-3; J: TRBJ2-7; size: .; CDR3: CAIRGLALYEQYF
V: TRBV9; J: TRBJ2-7; size: .; CDR3: CASSVSEGPSYEQYF
V: TRBV12-2; J: TRBJ2-1; size: once; CDR3: CASRLARDRVGNEQFF
V: TRBV7-3; J: TRBJ1-6; size: few; CDR3: CASSLEGDRHSPLHF
V: TRBV7-5; J: TRBJ2-3; size: .; CDR3: CGGSPEADTQYF
V: TRBV7-3; J: TRBJ2-1; size: .; CDR3: CASSPQGATNEQFF
V: TRBV18; J: TRBJ2-7; size: .; CDR3: CASSPSLGTGGYEQYF
V: TRBV12-2; J: TRBJ2-1; size: once; CDR3: CASRFQGDYTIEQFF
V: TRBV6-5; J: TRBJ1-6; size: .; CDR3: CASSGAPVTPHF
V: TRBV10-3; J: TRBJ1-1; size: .; CDR3: CAISAPPGGTEAFF
V: TRBV6-1; J: TRBJ2-6; size: .; CDR3: CASSQGQGTGANVLTF
V: TRBV6-1; J: TRBJ1-1; size: .; CDR3: CASSAGTGGTEAFF
V: TRBV9; J: TRBJ2-3; size: .; CDR3: CASSVGSPDTQYF
V: TRBV19; J: TRBJ2-2; size: .; CDR3: CASRIDTNTGELFF
V: TRBV20-1; J: TRBJ2-7; size: .; CDR3: CSALTNYEQYF
V: TRBV18; J: TRBJ1-5; size: .; CDR3: CASSPEAGSNQPQHF
V: TRBV21-1; J: .; size: .; CDR3: CASTERTGSTDEQYF
V: TRBV19; J: TRBJ2-1; size: .; CDR3: CASSAWTGSSYNEQFF
V: TRBV6-5; J: TRBJ2-4; size: .; CDR3: CASSMSGGANIQYF
V: TRBV15; J: TRBJ2-5; size: .; CDR3: CATSREASSWETQYF
V: TRBV18; J: TRBJ1-5; size: .; CDR3: CASSPSGTLYSNQPQHF
V: TRBV5-4; J: TRBJ1-1; size: .; CDR3: CASSPQMNTEAFF